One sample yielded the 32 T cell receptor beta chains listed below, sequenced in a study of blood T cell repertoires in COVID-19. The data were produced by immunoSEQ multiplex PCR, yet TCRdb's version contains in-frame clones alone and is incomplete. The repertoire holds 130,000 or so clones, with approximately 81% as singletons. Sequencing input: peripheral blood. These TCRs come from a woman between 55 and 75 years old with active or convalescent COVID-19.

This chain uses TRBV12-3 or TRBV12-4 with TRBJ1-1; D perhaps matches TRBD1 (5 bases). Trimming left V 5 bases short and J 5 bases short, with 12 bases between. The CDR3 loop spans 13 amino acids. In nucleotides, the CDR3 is TGTGCCAGCAGTCCGGGGGACGTAACTGAAGCTTTCTTT. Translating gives CASSPGDVTEAFF.

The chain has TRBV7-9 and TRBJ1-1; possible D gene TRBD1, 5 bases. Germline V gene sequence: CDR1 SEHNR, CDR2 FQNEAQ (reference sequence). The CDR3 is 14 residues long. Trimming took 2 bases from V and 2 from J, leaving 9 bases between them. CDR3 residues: CASSLPDRNTEAFF. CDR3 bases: TGTGCCAGCAGCTTACCCGACAGAAACACTGAAGCTTTCTTT.

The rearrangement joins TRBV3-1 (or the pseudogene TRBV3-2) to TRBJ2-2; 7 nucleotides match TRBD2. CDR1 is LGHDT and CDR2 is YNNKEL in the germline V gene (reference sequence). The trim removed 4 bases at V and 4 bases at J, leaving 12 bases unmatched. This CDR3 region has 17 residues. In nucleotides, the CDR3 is TGTGCCAGCAGCCGACCCCGGGACTATACCTCCACCGGGGAGCTGTTTTTT. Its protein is CASSRPRDYTSTGELFF.

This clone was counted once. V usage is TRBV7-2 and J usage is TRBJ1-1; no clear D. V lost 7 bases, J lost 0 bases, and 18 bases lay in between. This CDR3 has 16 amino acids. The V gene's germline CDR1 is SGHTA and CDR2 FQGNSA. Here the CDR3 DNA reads TGTGCCAGCACATACAATAGACAAATCCTGAACACTGAAGCTTTCTTT. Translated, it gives CASTYNRQILNTEAFF. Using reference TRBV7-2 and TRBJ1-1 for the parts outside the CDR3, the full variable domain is GAGVSQSPSNKVTEKGKDVELRCDPISGHTALYWYRQSLGQGLEFLIYFQGNSAPDKSGLPSDRFSAERTGGSVSTLTIQRTQQEDSAVYLCASTYNRQILNTEAFFGQGTRLTVV.

The CDR3 loop is CASSLVGTEDGYTF. CDR3 coding DNA: TGTGCCAGCAGCTTAGTCGGGACAGAGGATGGCTACACCTTC. The chain joins TRBV7-6 to TRBJ1-2; 7 nucleotides match TRBD1. The ends lost 1 base at V and 6 bases at J; junction bases unmatched: 5. The CDR3 spans 14 residues. Germline V gene sequence: CDR1 SGHVS, CDR2 FNYEAQ.

The CDR3 DNA is TGTGCCTGGAGTGGGACAGCCGGAGCTAACTATGGCTACACCTTC. Amino acid sequence: CAWSGTAGANYGYTF. V and J are TRBV30 and TRBJ1-2; D perhaps matches TRBD1 (6 bases). V lost 1 base and J lost 0, with 12 bases in between. The V gene's germline CDR1 is GTSNPN and CDR2 SVGIG (reference sequence). This CDR3 has 15 residues.

The CDR3 DNA reads TGTGCCAGCTCACCGACAGGGGGCTATGAAAAACTGTTTTTT. This gives the protein CASSPTGGYEKLFF. The chain couples TRBV18 to TRBJ1-4, with 10 bases lining up with TRBD1. From germline, CDR1 is KGHSH and CDR2 LQKENI. The CDR3 spans 14 residues. V lost 3 bases, J lost 6 bases, and 1 base stayed unmatched.

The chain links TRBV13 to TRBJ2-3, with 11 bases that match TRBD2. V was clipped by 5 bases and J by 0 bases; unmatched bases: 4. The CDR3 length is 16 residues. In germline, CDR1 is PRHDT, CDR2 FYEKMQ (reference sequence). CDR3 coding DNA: TGTGCCAGCAGCACCAGACTAGCGGGGAGCACAGATACGCAGTATTTT. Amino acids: CASSTRLAGSTDTQYF.

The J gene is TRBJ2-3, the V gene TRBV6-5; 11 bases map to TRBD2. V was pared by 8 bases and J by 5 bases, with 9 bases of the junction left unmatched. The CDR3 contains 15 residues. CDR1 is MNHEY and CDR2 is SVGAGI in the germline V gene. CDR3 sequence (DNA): TGTGCCAGCGTTGTCTTAGCGGGGGGGCAAGATACGCAGTATTTT. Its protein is CASVVLAGGQDTQYF.

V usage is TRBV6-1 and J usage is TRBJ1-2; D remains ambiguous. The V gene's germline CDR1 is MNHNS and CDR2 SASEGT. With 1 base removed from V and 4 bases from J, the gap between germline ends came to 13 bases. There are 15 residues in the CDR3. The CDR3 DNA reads TGTGCCAGCAGTGAAGAACCGGGATCGGGCTATGGCTACACCTTC. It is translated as CASSEEPGSGYGYTF.

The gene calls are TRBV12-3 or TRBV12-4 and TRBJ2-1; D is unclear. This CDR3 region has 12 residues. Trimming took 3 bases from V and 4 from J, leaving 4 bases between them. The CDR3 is CASSLRYNEQFF. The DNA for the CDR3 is TGTGCCAGCAGTTTGCGGTACAATGAGCAGTTCTTC.

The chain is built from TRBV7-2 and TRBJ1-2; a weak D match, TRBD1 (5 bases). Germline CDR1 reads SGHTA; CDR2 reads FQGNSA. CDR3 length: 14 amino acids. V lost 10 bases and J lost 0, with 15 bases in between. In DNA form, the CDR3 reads TGTGCCAAGAGGTCGAGGGACTCTAACTATGGCTACACCTTC. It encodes CAKRSRDSNYGYTF.

The CDR3 DNA follows: TGTGCCTGGAGTGTAAAATCTACTGGGAACACTGAAGCTTTCTTT. It is translated as CAWSVKSTGNTEAFF. The V call is TRBV30, the J call TRBJ1-1; D is unclear. Germline lookup yields CDR1 GTSNPN and CDR2 SVGIG (reference sequence). The length of the CDR3 is 15 residues. Trimming shortened V by 0 bases and J by 1 base, and 12 bases separated the two germline ends.

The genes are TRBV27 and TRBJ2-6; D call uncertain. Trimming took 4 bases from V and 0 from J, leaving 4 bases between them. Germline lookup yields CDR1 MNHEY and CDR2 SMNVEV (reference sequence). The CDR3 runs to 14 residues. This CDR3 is CASSSVSGANVLTF. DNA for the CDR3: TGTGCCAGCAGTTCCGTCTCTGGGGCCAACGTCCTGACTTTC.

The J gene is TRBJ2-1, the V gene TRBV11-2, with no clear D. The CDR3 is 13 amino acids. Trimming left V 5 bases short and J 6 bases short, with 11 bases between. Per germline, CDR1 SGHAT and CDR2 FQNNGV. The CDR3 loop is CASSLRGSNEQFF. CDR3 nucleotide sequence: TGTGCCAGCAGCCTCCGAGGCTCCAATGAGCAGTTCTTC.

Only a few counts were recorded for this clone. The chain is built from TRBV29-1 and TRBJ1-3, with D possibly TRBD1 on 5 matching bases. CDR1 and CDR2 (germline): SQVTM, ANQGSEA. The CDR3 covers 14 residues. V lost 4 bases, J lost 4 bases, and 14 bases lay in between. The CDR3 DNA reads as TGCAGCGTTGTGTTCAGGGCCGCCGGAAACACCATATATTTT. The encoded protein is CSVVFRAAGNTIYF.

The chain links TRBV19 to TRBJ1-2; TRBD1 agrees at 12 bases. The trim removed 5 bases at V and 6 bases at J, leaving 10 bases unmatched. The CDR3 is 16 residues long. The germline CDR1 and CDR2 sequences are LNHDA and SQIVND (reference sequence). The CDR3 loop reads CASSPPPGQGAHGYTF. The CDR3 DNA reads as TGTGCCAGTAGTCCCCCCCCGGGACAGGGGGCCCATGGCTACACCTTC.

CDR3 region: CASSLGRDGGRETQYF. The CDR3 DNA reads TGCGCCAGCAGCTTGGGTCGGGACGGGGGACGGGAGACCCAGTACTTC. The V gene is TRBV5-1, the J gene TRBJ2-5, with D possibly being TRBD2 (6 bases). V was shortened by 0 bases and J by 5 bases, with 17 bases between the two germline ends. The germline V gene encodes CDR1 SGHRS and CDR2 YFSETQ. This CDR3 is built from 16 residues.

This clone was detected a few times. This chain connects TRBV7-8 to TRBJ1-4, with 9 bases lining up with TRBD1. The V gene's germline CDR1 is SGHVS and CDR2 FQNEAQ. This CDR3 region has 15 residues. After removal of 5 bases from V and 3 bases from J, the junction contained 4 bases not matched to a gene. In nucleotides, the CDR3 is TGTGCCAGCAGCCGACAGGGGGAAGCTAATGAAAAACTGTTTTTT. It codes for CASSRQGEANEKLFF.

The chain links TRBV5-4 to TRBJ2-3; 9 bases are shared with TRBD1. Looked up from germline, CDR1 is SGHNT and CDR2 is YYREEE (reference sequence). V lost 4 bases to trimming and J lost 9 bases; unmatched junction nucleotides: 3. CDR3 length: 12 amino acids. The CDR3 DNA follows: TGTGCCAGCAGCCAGGGACAGGGAACGCAGTATTTT. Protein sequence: CASSQGQGTQYF.

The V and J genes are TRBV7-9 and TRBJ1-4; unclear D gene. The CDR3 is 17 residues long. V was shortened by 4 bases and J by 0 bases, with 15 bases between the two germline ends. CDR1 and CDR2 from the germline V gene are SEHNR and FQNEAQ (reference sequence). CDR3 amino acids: CASSSLNGPSTNEKLFF. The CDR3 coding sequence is TGTGCCAGCAGCTCTCTGAATGGGCCATCAACTAATGAAAAACTGTTTTTT.

CDR3 coding DNA: TGTGCCAGCAGTTATTCAGGGTACGGAAACACCATATATTTT. Protein: CASSYSGYGNTIYF. The chain has TRBV7-9 and TRBJ1-3, with D perhaps matching TRBD1 (5 bases). Germline V gene sequence: CDR1 SEHNR, CDR2 FQNEAQ (reference sequence). There are 14 residues in the CDR3. V was cut by 6 bases and J by 4 bases, with 13 bases left in between.

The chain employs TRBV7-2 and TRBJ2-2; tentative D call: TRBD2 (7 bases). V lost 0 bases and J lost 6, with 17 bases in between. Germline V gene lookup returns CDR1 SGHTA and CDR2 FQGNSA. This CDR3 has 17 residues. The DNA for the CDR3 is TGTGCCAGCAGCTTAGCCCTAGTTCGGGGGGCCGCCGGGGAGCTGTTTTTT. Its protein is CASSLALVRGAAGELFF.

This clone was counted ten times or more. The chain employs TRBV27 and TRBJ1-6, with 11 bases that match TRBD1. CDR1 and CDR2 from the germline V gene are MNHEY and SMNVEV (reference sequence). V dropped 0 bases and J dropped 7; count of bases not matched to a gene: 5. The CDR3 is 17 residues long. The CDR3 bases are TGTGCCAGCAGTTTATCCGGGACAGGGGGTAAAAATTCACCCCTCCACTTT. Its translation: CASSLSGTGGKNSPLHF.

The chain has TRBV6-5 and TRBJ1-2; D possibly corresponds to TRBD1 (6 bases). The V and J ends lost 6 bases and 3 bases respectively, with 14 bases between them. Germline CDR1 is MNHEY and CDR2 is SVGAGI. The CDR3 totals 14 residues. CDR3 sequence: CASRPKGGDYGYTF. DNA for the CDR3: TGTGCCAGCAGACCCAAAGGGGGGGACTATGGCTACACCTTC.

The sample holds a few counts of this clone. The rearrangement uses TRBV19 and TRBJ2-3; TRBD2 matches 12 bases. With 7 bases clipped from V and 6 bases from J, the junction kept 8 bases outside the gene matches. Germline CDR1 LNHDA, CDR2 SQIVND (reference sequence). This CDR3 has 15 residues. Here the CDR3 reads CASTMTSGRRDTQYF. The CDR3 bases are TGTGCCAGTACCATGACTAGCGGGAGACGCGATACGCAGTATTTT.

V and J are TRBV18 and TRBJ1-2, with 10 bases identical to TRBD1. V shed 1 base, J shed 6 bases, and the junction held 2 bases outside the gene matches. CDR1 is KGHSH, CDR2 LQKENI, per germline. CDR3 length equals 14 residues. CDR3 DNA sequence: TGTGCCAGCTCACCACGACAGGGGGCGGATGGCTACACCTTC. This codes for CASSPRQGADGYTF.

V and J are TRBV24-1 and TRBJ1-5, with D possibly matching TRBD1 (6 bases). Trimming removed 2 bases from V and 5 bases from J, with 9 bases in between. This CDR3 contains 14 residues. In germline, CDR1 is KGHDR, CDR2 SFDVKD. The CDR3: CATSDSRGYQPQHF. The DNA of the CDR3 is TGTGCCACCAGTGATTCCAGGGGTTATCAGCCCCAGCATTTT.

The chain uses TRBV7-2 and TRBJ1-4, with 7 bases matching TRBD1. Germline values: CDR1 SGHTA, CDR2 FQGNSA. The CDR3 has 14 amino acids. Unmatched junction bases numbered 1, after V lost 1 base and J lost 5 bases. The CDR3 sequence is CASSLDRGNEKLFF. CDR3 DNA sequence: TGTGCCAGCAGCTTAGACAGGGGCAATGAAAAACTGTTTTTT.

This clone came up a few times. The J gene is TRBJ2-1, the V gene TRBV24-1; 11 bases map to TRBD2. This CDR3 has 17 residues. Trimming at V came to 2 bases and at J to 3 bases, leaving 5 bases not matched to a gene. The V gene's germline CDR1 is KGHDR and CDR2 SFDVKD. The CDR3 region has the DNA TGTGCCACCAGTGATTCAGGACTAGCGGGCCTCTACAATGAGCAGTTCTTC. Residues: CATSDSGLAGLYNEQFF.

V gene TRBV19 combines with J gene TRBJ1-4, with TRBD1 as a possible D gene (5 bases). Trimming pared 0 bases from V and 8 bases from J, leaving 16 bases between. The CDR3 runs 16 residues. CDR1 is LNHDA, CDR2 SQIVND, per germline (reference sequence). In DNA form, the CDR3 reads TGTGCCAGTAGTATAGACCTGACAGATCGAAGGGAAAAACTGTTTTTT. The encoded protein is CASSIDLTDRREKLFF.

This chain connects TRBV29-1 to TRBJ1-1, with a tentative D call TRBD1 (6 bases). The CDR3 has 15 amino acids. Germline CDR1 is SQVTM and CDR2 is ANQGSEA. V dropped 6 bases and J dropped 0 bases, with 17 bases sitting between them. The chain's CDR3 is CSVTPTRTVNTEAFF. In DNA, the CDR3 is TGCAGCGTAACCCCCACCCGGACAGTGAACACTGAAGCTTTCTTT.